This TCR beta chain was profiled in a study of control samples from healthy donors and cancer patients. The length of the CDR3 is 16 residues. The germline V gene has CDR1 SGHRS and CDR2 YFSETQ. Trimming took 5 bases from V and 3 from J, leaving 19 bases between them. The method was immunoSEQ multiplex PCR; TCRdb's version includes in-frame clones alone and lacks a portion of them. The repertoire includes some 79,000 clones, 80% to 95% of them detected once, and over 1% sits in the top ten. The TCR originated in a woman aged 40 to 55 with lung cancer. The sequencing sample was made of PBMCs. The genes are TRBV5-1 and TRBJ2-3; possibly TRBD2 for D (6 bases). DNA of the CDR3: TGCGCCAGCAGTTTATCTCGGGACTCTCCTACAGATACGCAGTATTTT. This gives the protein CASSLSRDSPTDTQYF.